This T cell receptor beta chain is from a study of T cells in Graves' hyperthyroidism and ophthalmopathy. Germline lookup yields CDR1 KGHDR and CDR2 SFDVKD. Trimming stripped 3 bases from V and 7 bases from J, with 11 bases between. CDR3 size: 13 residues. Amplified TCR beta CDR3 regions derived from RNA transcripts. First-round RT-PCR with HTBI primers amplified the TCR CDR3 region. Each CDR3 protein is one row after TCRdb ran MiXCR on the multiplex PCR reads. The data show hundreds of thousands of distinct CDR3 sequences, with roughly an eighth seen just once and around a tenth held by the top ten. This sequence originates from a young woman with Graves' hyperthyroidism. The gene calls are TRBV24-1 and TRBJ1-2; D might be TRBD1 (6 bases). Material: blood. CDR3 protein: CATSDLDSPGYTF. CDR3 nucleotides: TGTGCCACCAGTGATCTGGACAGTCCTGGCTACACCTTC.